This entry features one T cell receptor beta chain sequence. CDR1 SGHAT and CDR2 FQNNGV come from the germline V gene. V lost 0 bases and J 0 bases, leaving 15 bases between the germline ends. CDR3 size: 18 residues. MiXCR was run by TCRdb on the 5' RACE reads, yielding one entry per CDR3 protein. The sample records hundreds of thousands of distinct CDR3 sequences, around 17% being singletons. The sample comes from a study of T cells after yellow fever vaccination. Study-wide context: Preparing low-cell-number fractions relied on SMART-Seq v4 Ultra Low Input.

The sequences come from PBMCs, collected around 5 days after the first yellow fever vaccination. This chain connects TRBV11-2 to TRBJ2-1; D might be TRBD2 (5 bases). This clonotype originated in a young man who received the YFV17D yellow fever vaccine. This CDR3 reads CASSLDRGRPSSYNEQFF. CDR3 coding DNA: TGTGCCAGCAGCTTAGATCGGGGAAGGCCCAGCTCCTACAATGAGCAGTTCTTC. The full variable domain, its missing parts supplied by reference TRBV11-2 and TRBJ2-1, is EAGVAQSPRYKIIEKRQSVAFWCNPISGHATLYWYQQILGQGPKLLIQFQNNGVVDDSQLPKDRFSAERLKGVDSTLKIQPAKLEDSAVYLCASSLDRGRPSSYNEQFFGPGTRLTVL.